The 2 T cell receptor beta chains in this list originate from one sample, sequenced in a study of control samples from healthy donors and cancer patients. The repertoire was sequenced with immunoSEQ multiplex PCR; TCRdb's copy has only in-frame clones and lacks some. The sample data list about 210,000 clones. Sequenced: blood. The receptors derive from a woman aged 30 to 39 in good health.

The CDR3 nucleotides read TGTGCCAGCAGTATAATATTAGGAACAGCCAACTATGGCTACACCTTC. Encoded protein: CASSIILGTANYGYTF. This chain joins TRBV2 and TRBJ1-2; D uncertain. CDR1 and CDR2 (germline): SNHLY, FYNNEI. With 5 bases removed from V and 2 bases from J, the gap between germline ends came to 18 bases. The CDR3 totals 16 residues.

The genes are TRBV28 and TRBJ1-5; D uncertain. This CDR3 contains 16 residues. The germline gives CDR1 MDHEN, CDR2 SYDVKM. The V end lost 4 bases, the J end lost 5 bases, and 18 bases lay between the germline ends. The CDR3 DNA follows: TGTGCCAGCAGTTCTCAAAACTGGAGGGCCGATCAGCCCCAGCATTTT. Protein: CASSSQNWRADQPQHF.